These T cell receptor beta chains were read from a single sample in a study of OX40 agonist ivuxolimab in advanced cancers. Data came from immunoSEQ multiplex PCR; TCRdb stores just in-frame clones and leaves some out. The table has roughly 76,000 clones, roughly 80% seen once. Sequenced material: CD4+ or CD8+ T cells sorted from blood, taken in a trial of the OX40 agonist ivuxolimab. The receptor set was obtained from an adult with an advanced solid tumor such as melanoma, head and neck, liver or kidney cancer. Both conserved end residues are part of each CDR3. The order of the fields is D gene, J gene, clone size, V gene, CDR3 DNA, CDR3 protein. D genes are given only for firm matches. Expanded clones get a size class; other rows say once, few or many, or leave the size out.

>TRBD2|TRBJ2-5|.|TRBV28
TGTGCCAGCAGTTTAGCTAGCGGGAGATCGGCGCAGTACTTC
CASSLASGRSAQYF
>TRBD2|TRBJ2-3|.|TRBV27
TGTGCCAGCAGTTTAGCCCCTAGCGGGGGCCTAAGGACAGATACGCAGTATTTT
CASSLAPSGGLRTDTQYF
>.|TRBJ1-4|.|TRBV28
TGTGCCAGCAGTTGGATAGGGCCAAATGAAAAACTGTTTTTT
CASSWIGPNEKLFF
>TRBD1|TRBJ1-4|.|TRBV28
TGTGCCAGCAGTTCCCCGACAGGGCTTGGTGAAAAACTGTTTTTT
CASSSPTGLGEKLFF
>.|TRBJ2-7|.|TRBV19
TGTGCCAGTCGACAGGAGAGCTCCTACGAGCAGTACTTC
CASRQESSYEQYF
>.|TRBJ2-7|.|TRBV10-3
TGTGCCATCAGTGAGTCGACCGTACCCTACGAGCAGTACTTC
CAISESTVPYEQYF
>.|TRBJ2-3|.|TRBV10-3
TGTGCCATCAGTGAGGCTGAGCGTGCGCAGTATTTT
CAISEAERAQYF
>.|TRBJ1-2|few|TRBV27
TGTGCCAGCAGTTTGGTTCCCCCAGGGTACTATGGCTACACCTTC
CASSLVPPGYYGYTF
>TRBD1|TRBJ2-3|.|TRBV5-1
TGCGCCAGCAGCGCCGGGACAGGGGACACAGATACGCAGTATTTT
CASSAGTGDTDTQYF
>.|TRBJ1-1|few|TRBV7-2
TGTGCCAGCAGCCTTTTTGGGGGGGACGCCGGCCGGTACACTGAAGCTTTCTTT
CASSLFGGDAGRYTEAFF
>TRBD2|TRBJ2-7|.|TRBV19
TGTGCCAGTAGCCCCAGCGGGGTCGGGCACCCTGGCGAGCAGTACTTC
CASSPSGVGHPGEQYF
>TRBD2|TRBJ2-1|.|TRBV5-6
TGTGCCAGCAGCTTGGCTTTCACTTCTAGCGGGAGAGTCGACAATGAGCAGTTCTTC
CASSLAFTSSGRVDNEQFF
>TRBD1|TRBJ2-7|once|TRBV15
TGTGCCACGGCGGACAGGCGGTTGGGCGAGCAGTACTTC
CATADRRLGEQYF
>TRBD1|TRBJ1-5|.|TRBV19
TGTGCCAGTACTCCCTCGTGGGGGGGACAGAGCAATCAGCCCCAGCATTTT
CASTPSWGGQSNQPQHF
>.|TRBJ2-7|.|TRBV25-1
TGTGCCAGCAGTGCACCCAAAATGGCGATATACGAGCAGTACTTC
CASSAPKMAIYEQYF
>TRBD2|TRBJ2-2|.|TRBV2
TGTGCCAGCAGTGCGGCGGGGGGAGTAGGCGGGGAGCTGTTTTTT
CASSAAGGVGGELFF
>.|TRBJ1-1|.|TRBV27
TGTGCCAGCAGCTCCCTTTCCGGGACAACTGAAGCTTTCTTT
CASSSLSGTTEAFF
>TRBD1|TRBJ1-1|.|TRBV27
TGTGCCAGCAGCCCGACAGGGAGGCGGAACACTGAAGCTTTCTTT
CASSPTGRRNTEAFF
>TRBD1|TRBJ2-1|.|TRBV2
TGTGCCAGCAGTTTGGACAGGGGCTCCTACAATGAGCAGTTCTTC
CASSLDRGSYNEQFF